This T cell receptor (beta chain) was documented in a study of early T cells in non-severe SARS-CoV-2 infection. Study context: Unsorted whole blood bulk RNA was sequenced, with unpaired chains. General study points: CD4 and private specificities were missed by VDJdb matching, which favored anti-spike CD8 responses.

This clonotype has only a few counts. The antigen is not known. The germline V gene encodes CDR1 LNHDA and CDR2 SQIVND (reference sequence). The CDR3 is made up of 14 amino acids. The germline V and J ends were trimmed by 5 bases and 1 base, with 8 bases remaining between them. Molecules of cDNA were individually given unique molecular identifiers that were attached to them. TCRdb passed the 5' RACE reads through MiXCR, listing each CDR3 protein once. Of tens of thousands of distinct CDR3 sequences detected, approximately 7.2% appear once; the ten largest clones hold under 15%. The V and J genes are TRBV19 and TRBJ2-2; D might be TRBD2 (5 bases). This receptor was obtained from an adult who was a healthcare worker with PCR-confirmed SARS-CoV-2 infection or an uninfected control (not recorded which). The specimen was whole blood, collected at baseline. The CDR3 DNA reads TGTGCCAGTAGTTTCGGAGGGAACACCGGGGAGCTGTTTTTT. Translated, it gives CASSFGGNTGELFF.